In this sample, the clone carrying this T cell receptor beta chain turned up many times. Its antigen is currently unknown. The sample comes from a study of CD8 T cells in ankylosing spondylitis. Study outcomes and limitations: A number of the motif variants had already been described in reactive arthritis synovial fluid and blood. Eight highly homologous variants formed a TCR beta motif that appeared characteristic of ankylosing spondylitis blood.

V lost 2 bases to trimming and J lost 4 bases, with 18 bases between them. Germline CDR1 reads MNHEY; CDR2 reads SVGAGI. This CDR3 has 17 residues. Quantitative 5'-RACE with molecular barcodes produced the TCR beta libraries. TCRdb ran MiXCR on the 5' RACE reads and lists one entry per CDR3 protein. Of 500,000 or so distinct CDR3 sequences listed, roughly 5.3% were seen once; the top ten hold under 4.5%. This sequence originates from a male donor with ankylosing spondylitis. This sequence joins TRBV6-5 and TRBJ1-3; D not resolved. The sequenced sample consisted of blood, either unsorted or a sorted T cell fraction (not recorded which). The DNA of the CDR3 is TGTGCCAGCAGTTACGGCTTGGGTTTTTCGGGAGGAAACACCATATATTTT. Translating gives CASSYGLGFSGGNTIYF.